These 8 T cell receptor beta chains share one sample of origin, sequenced in a study of blood T cell repertoires in COVID-19 (dated by TCRdb to the early 2020s). The library was built by means of the immunoSEQ multiplex PCR assay. What TCRdb holds here is the immuneACCESS table cut down to in-frame rearrangements. Part of the clones is not present; checked against another copy, under half of the missing clones reflect an unresolved V gene, and the others are unexplained. Here the sample has 150,000 or so clones; 87% occur a single time. Approximately 6.5% of the sample lies in the top ten. Sequencing used peripheral blood. The receptors shown here come from an elderly man with acute or convalescent COVID-19.

The chain carries TRBV12-3 or TRBV12-4 and TRBJ2-5; D perhaps matches TRBD1 (5 bases). V was trimmed by 8 bases and J by 2 bases, leaving 9 bases between them. CDR3 length: 12 amino acids. The CDR3 nucleotides read TGTGCCAGCCGACAGCAACAAGAGACCCAGTACTTC. Encoded protein: CASRQQQETQYF.

The chain has TRBV30 and TRBJ1-1; no clear D. This CDR3 spans 13 amino acids. V lost 0 bases and J 6 bases, leaving 11 bases between the germline ends. Germline V gives CDR1 GTSNPN, CDR2 SVGIG (reference sequence). The CDR3 protein is CAWSVYFGAEAFF. The CDR3 DNA sequence: TGTGCCTGGAGTGTCTATTTCGGAGCTGAAGCTTTCTTT.

This clone was seen only once. V usage is TRBV5-1 and J usage is TRBJ1-1; D uncertain. There are 14 residues in the CDR3. From germline, CDR1 is SGHRS and CDR2 YFSETQ. The germline V and J ends were trimmed by 5 bases and 0 bases, with 11 bases remaining between them. CDR3 in amino acids: CASRGSLLNTEAFF. The CDR3, as DNA: TGCGCCAGCAGGGGGAGTTTGTTGAACACTGAAGCTTTCTTT.

The J gene is TRBJ1-3, the V gene TRBV9; D not resolved. The germline V and J ends were trimmed by 0 bases and 0 bases, with 7 bases remaining between them. This CDR3 contains 15 residues. Germline values: CDR1 SGDLS, CDR2 YYNGEE. CDR3 sequence (DNA): TGTGCCAGCAGCGTAGCACAGACCTCTGGAAACACCATATATTTT. This gives the protein CASSVAQTSGNTIYF. Full variable domain (outside the CDR3, taken from reference TRBV9 and TRBJ1-3): DSGVTQTPKHLITATGQRVTLRCSPRSGDLSVYWYQQSLDQGLQFLIQYYNGEERAKGNILERFSAQQFPDLHSELNLSSLELGDSALYFCASSVAQTSGNTIYFGEGSWLTVV.

A note on this clone: Other DNA sequences in this sample translate to the same CDR3. V usage is TRBV12-3 or TRBV12-4 and J usage is TRBJ2-2; D unresolved. V dropped 5 bases and J dropped 4 bases, with 2 bases sitting between them. There are 11 residues in the CDR3. The CDR3 DNA is TGTGCCAGCAGTCGCACCGGGGAGCTGTTTTTT. Its protein product is CASSRTGELFF.

The rearrangement uses TRBV13 and TRBJ2-5; 14 nucleotides line up with TRBD2. CDR1 PRHDT and CDR2 FYEKMQ come from the germline V gene (reference sequence). The CDR3 contains 17 residues. Germline trimming cut 5 bases from V and 5 bases from J; bases unmatched to any gene: 10. CDR3 DNA: TGTGCCAGCAGCCTCGGGACTAGCGGGGGCCCCGCGGAGACCCAGTACTTC. Its protein product is CASSLGTSGGPAETQYF.

A single count supports this clone. V is TRBV5-1 and J is TRBJ1-5; tentatively, D is TRBD1 (6 bases). Per germline, CDR1 SGHRS and CDR2 YFSETQ. V was trimmed by 4 bases and J by 3 bases, leaving 14 bases between them. This CDR3 spans 15 amino acids. The CDR3 nucleotides read TGCGCCAGCAGCGTGGAGGACAGACTCAATCAGCCCCAGCATTTT. Encoded protein: CASSVEDRLNQPQHF.

The CDR3 nucleotides read TGTGCCAGCAGCCAAGGCGCGGGCGCGATCTACGAGCAGTACTTC. Residues: CASSQGAGAIYEQYF. The chain couples TRBV14 to TRBJ2-7, with D perhaps TRBD2 (5 bases). The V and J ends lost 1 base and 3 bases respectively, with 13 bases between them. Germline V gene data show CDR1 as SGHDN and CDR2 as FVKESK. There are 15 residues in the CDR3.